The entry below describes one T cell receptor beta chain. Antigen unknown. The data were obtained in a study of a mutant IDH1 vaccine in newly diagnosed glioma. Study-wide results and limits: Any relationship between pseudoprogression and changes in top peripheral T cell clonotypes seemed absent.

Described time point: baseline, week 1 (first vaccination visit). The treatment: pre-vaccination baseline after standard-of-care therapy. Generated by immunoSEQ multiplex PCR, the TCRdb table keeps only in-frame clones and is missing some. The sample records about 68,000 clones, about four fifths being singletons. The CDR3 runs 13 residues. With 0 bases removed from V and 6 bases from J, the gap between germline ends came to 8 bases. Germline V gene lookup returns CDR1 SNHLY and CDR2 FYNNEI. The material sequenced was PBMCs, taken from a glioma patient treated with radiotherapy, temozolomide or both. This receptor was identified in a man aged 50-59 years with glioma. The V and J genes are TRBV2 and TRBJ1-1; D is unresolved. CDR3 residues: CASSEALAAEAFF. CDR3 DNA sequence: TGTGCCAGCAGTGAAGCGCTGGCGGCTGAAGCTTTCTTT. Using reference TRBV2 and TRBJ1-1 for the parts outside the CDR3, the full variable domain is EPEVTQTPSHQVTQMGQEVILRCVPISNHLYFYWYRQILGQKVEFLVSFYNNEISEKSEIFDDQFSVERPDGSNFTLKIRSTKLEDSAMYFCASSEALAAEAFFGQGTRLTVV.